These 15 T cell receptor beta chains came from one sample sequenced in a study of blood T cell repertoires in COVID-19. TCRdb's copy holds only in-frame clones and misses some; the assay was immunoSEQ multiplex PCR. The repertoire includes about 48,000 clones, just over 90% of them detected once, and around 5% sits in the top ten. The sequencing input was peripheral blood. These receptors originate from a man in his 70s with acute or convalescent COVID-19.

The J gene is TRBJ1-4, the V gene TRBV9, with a tentative D call TRBD1 (6 bases). CDR3 length: 16 residues. CDR1 and CDR2 from the germline V gene are SGDLS and YYNGEE. V lost 0 bases and J lost 5, with 14 bases in between. CDR3 nucleotide sequence: TGTGCCAGCAGCGTAGGACGAAGCGGGGGCAATGAAAAACTGTTTTTT. It codes for CASSVGRSGGNEKLFF. The variable domain in full, with the rest retrieved from reference TRBV9 and TRBJ1-4, is DSGVTQTPKHLITATGQRVTLRCSPRSGDLSVYWYQQSLDQGLQFLIQYYNGEERAKGNILERFSAQQFPDLHSELNLSSLELGDSALYFCASSVGRSGGNEKLFFGSGTQLSVL.

The chain is built from TRBV10-3 and TRBJ1-1, with 9 bases matching TRBD1. Germline trimming cut 4 bases from V and 0 bases from J; bases unmatched to any gene: 6. CDR1 and CDR2 from the germline V gene are ENHRY and SYGVKD. The CDR3 loop spans 16 amino acids. The CDR3 nucleotides read TGTGCCATCAGTGGGATACGGACAGGGGTGAACACTGAAGCTTTCTTT. It encodes CAISGIRTGVNTEAFF.

J is TRBJ1-5 and V is TRBV6-5, with TRBD1 matching over 8 bases. Trimming at V came to 6 bases and at J to 3 bases, leaving 4 bases not matched to a gene. The CDR3 sequence is 14 residues long. Per germline, CDR1 MNHEY and CDR2 SVGAGI. Written as DNA, the CDR3 is TGTGCCAGCAGCAGGGGGCTAGACAATCAGCCCCAGCATTTT. Amino acid sequence: CASSRGLDNQPQHF.

The V and J genes are TRBV18 and TRBJ2-6, with a weak D call TRBD1 (5 bases). The CDR3 extends over 15 amino acids. CDR1 KGHSH and CDR2 LQKENI come from the germline V gene. The V end was cut by 4 bases, the J end by 1 base, with 8 bases between. The CDR3 is CASSLGVSGANVLTF. The CDR3 nucleotides read TGTGCCAGCTCACTAGGGGTTTCTGGGGCCAACGTCCTGACTTTC.

V is TRBV2 and J is TRBJ1-5, with a weak D call TRBD1 (5 bases). Germline-derived CDR1 and CDR2 are SNHLY and FYNNEI. This CDR3 is built from 14 residues. The V end lost 5 bases, the J end lost 2 bases, and 10 bases lay between the germline ends. The CDR3 loop reads CASSPIRGNQPQHF. The CDR3 bases are TGTGCCAGCAGTCCAATCAGGGGCAATCAGCCCCAGCATTTT.

The chain employs TRBV6-5 and TRBJ2-2; the D gene is possibly TRBD1 (5 bases). The CDR3 is 15 residues long. The germline gives CDR1 MNHEY, CDR2 SVGAGI. Trimming removed 5 bases from V and 1 base from J, with 11 bases in between. In nucleotides, the CDR3 is TGTGCCAGCAGTCCGACAGTCTTGAACACCGGGGAGCTGTTTTTT. Translated: CASSPTVLNTGELFF.

CDR3 DNA sequence: TGTGCCAGCAGCCTTCGGGGGGACCGCACAGATACGCAGTATTTT. Translated, it gives CASSLRGDRTDTQYF. This rearrangement joins TRBV7-3 to TRBJ2-3; 7 positions agree with TRBD2. Losses at the gene ends were 5 bases for V and 1 base for J; bases not matched to a gene: 6. The CDR3 runs to 15 residues. CDR1 and CDR2 (germline): SGHTA, FQGTGA.

This clone has just one count. The rearrangement joins TRBV4-1 to TRBJ1-1, with 8 bases identical to TRBD1. The V gene end was trimmed by 4 bases and the J gene end by 3 bases; junction bases not matched to a gene: 7. This CDR3 is 15 amino acids long. Germline V CDR1 and CDR2: MGHRA, YSYEKL. CDR3 loop: CASSRPETGDTEAFF. CDR3 nucleotide sequence: TGCGCCAGCAGCCGACCTGAGACAGGGGACACTGAAGCTTTCTTT.

The gene calls are TRBV3-1 (or the pseudogene TRBV3-2) and TRBJ2-5; TRBD2 aligns across 7 bases. The CDR3 is 15 residues long. The V and J ends lost 3 bases and 0 bases, in that order; junction bases with no gene match: 4. The germline V gene has CDR1 LGHDT and CDR2 YNNKEL (reference sequence). Here the CDR3 reads CASSQGGTYQETQYF. The CDR3 DNA sequence: TGTGCCAGCAGCCAGGGAGGGACGTACCAAGAGACCCAGTACTTC.

The chain carries TRBV10-2 and TRBJ2-7; 9 bases line up with TRBD1. V lost 4 bases, J lost 4 bases, and 5 bases stayed unmatched. The CDR3 contains 14 residues. Germline CDR1 and CDR2: WSHSY and SAAADI. CDR3 DNA sequence: TGCGCCAGCAGTGGGGACAGGGTCTCTTACGAGCAGTACTTC. It is translated as CASSGDRVSYEQYF.

The chain is built from TRBV28 and TRBJ2-2; D may be TRBD1 (6 bases). The V and J ends lost 7 bases and 5 bases respectively, with 11 bases between them. This CDR3 has 13 residues. CDR1 is MDHEN and CDR2 is SYDVKM in the germline V gene. The CDR3 bases are TGTGCCAGCAACCCGGACAGAACCGGGGAGCTGTTTTTT. It encodes CASNPDRTGELFF.

The chain has TRBV18 and TRBJ2-3; 8 nucleotides align to TRBD2. The length of the CDR3 is 16 residues. The V and J ends lost 6 bases and 2 bases, in that order; junction bases with no gene match: 10. Germline CDR1 is KGHSH and CDR2 is LQKENI. The CDR3 coding sequence is TGTGCCAGCTCGGTCGTCGGGGGGGGCCCCACAGATACGCAGTATTTT. Translating gives CASSVVGGGPTDTQYF.

The chain is built from TRBV27 and TRBJ1-2, with 7 bases identical to TRBD1. The CDR3 is 17 residues long. Germline values: CDR1 MNHEY, CDR2 SMNVEV (reference sequence). V shed 5 bases, J shed 2 bases, and the junction held 14 bases outside the gene matches. This CDR3 reads CASSPFFNRGENYGYTF. CDR3 DNA: TGTGCCAGCAGTCCCTTCTTTAACAGGGGTGAAAACTATGGCTACACCTTC.

This chain uses TRBV2 with TRBJ1-1, with TRBD1 as a possible D gene (5 bases). This CDR3 has 13 amino acids. The germline V gene encodes CDR1 SNHLY and CDR2 FYNNEI. V was shortened by 2 bases and J by 10 bases, with 14 bases between the two germline ends. CDR3 sequence (DNA): TGTGCCAGCAGTGAAAAGGTGGTGGGGGGAGCTTTCTTT. The encoded protein is CASSEKVVGGAFF. Using reference TRBV2 and TRBJ1-1 for the parts outside the CDR3, the full variable domain is EPEVTQTPSHQVTQMGQEVILRCVPISNHLYFYWYRQILGQKVEFLVSFYNNEISEKSEIFDDQFSVERPDGSNFTLKIRSTKLEDSAMYFCASSEKVVGGAFFGQGTRLTVV.

The CDR3 region is CASSQGTGGLGYTF. Here the CDR3 DNA reads TGTGCCAGCAGCCAAGGTACAGGGGGGCTTGGCTACACCTTC. The rearrangement uses TRBV14 and TRBJ1-2; 8 positions match TRBD1. Germline CDR1 and CDR2: SGHDN and FVKESK. The CDR3 totals 14 residues. V trimming: 1 base; J trimming: 7 bases; junction bases outside the gene matches: 5.